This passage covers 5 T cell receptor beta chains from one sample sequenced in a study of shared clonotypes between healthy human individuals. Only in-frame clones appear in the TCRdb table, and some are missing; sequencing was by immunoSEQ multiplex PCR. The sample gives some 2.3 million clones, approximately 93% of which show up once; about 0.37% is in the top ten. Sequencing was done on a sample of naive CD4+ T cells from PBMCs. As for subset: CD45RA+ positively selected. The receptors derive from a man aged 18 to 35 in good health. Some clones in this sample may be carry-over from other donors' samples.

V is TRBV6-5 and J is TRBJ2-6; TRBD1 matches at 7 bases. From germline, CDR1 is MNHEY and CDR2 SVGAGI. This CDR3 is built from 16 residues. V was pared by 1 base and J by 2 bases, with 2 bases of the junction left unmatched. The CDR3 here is CASSYYQGAGANVLTF. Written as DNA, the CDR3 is TGTGCCAGCAGTTACTACCAGGGGGCTGGGGCCAACGTCCTGACTTTC.

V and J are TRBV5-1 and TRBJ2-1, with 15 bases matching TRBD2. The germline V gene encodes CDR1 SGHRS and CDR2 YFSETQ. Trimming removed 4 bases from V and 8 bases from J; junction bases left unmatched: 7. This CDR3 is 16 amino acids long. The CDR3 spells CASSPPGLAGGYEQFF. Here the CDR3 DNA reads TGCGCCAGCAGCCCGCCGGGACTAGCGGGAGGATATGAGCAGTTCTTC. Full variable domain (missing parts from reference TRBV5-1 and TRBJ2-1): KAGVTQTPRYLIKTRGQQVTLSCSPISGHRSVSWYQQTPGQGLQFLFEYFSETQRNKGNFPGRFSGRQFSNSRSEMNVSTLELGDSALYLCASSPPGLAGGYEQFFGPGTRLTVL.

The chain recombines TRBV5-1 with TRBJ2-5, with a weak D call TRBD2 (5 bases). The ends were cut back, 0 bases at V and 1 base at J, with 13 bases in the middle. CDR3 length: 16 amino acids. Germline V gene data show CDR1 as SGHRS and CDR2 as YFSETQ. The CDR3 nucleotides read TGCGCCAGCAGCTTGGTACCGGTAGGAGGCCAAGAGACCCAGTACTTC. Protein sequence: CASSLVPVGGQETQYF.

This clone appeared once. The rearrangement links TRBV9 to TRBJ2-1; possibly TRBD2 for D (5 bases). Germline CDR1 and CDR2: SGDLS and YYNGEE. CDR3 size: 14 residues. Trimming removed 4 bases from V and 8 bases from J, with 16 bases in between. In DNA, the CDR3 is TGTGCCAGCAGCCCCCGGACGGCGGGCGATGAGCAGTTCTTC. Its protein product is CASSPRTAGDEQFF.

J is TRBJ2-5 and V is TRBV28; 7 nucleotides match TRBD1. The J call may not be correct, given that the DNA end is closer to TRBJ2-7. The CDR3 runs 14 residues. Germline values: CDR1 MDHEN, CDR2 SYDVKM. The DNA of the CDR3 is TGTGCCAGCAACGTCGGAGACAGGGCCTACGAGCAGTACTTC. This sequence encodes CASNVGDRAYEQYF.